This is a list of T cell receptor beta chains from one sample in a study of blood T cell repertoires in COVID-19. Produced via immunoSEQ multiplex PCR; TCRdb's table is partial and in-frame only. The table lists some 330,000 clones, 87% of them singletons. Sequenced sample: PBMCs or T cells enriched from blood (not recorded which). All receptors derive from a man aged 40-50 years in a cohort exposed to, infected with or recovered from COVID-19 (not recorded which). The CDR3 runs from the conserved cysteine through the conserved F or W. D genes are given only for firm matches. Clone size is stated in some rows and not others, as once, few, many or a class when expanded.

CDR3 DNA,CDR3 protein,V gene,J gene,D gene,clone size,CDR3 length
TGTGCCACCAGTGATTCCCGTGGACAGGGGGTAAAAAATCAGCCCCAGCATTTT,CATSDSRGQGVKNQPQHF,TRBV24-1,TRBJ1-5,TRBD1,NA,18
TGCAGCGTTGTAGGGAGGACTGAAGCTTTCTTT,CSVVGRTEAFF,TRBV29-1,TRBJ1-1,NA,NA,11
TGTGCCAGCAGCCCCCCTTTTAGGGGGCATCAAGAGACCCAGTACTTC,CASSPPFRGHQETQYF,TRBV9,TRBJ2-5,TRBD1,NA,16
TGCGCCAGCAGTCAATCATCCTGGACAGGGGGTAATTCACCCCTCCACTTT,CASSQSSWTGGNSPLHF,TRBV23-1,TRBJ1-6,TRBD1,NA,17
TGCGCCAGCAGCGTGGCGACGCAGGGTGGTTTTTCACCCCTCCACTTT,CASSVATQGGFSPLHF,TRBV4-1,TRBJ1-6,NA,NA,16
TGTGCCAGCAGCTTAGCGACGGGGGGCTCCTACAATGAGCAGTTCTTC,CASSLATGGSYNEQFF,TRBV5-4,TRBJ2-1,TRBD2,NA,16
TGCGCCAGCAGGGGGCGGGAGTGGGCAGATACGCAGTATTTT,CASRGREWADTQYF,TRBV10-2,TRBJ2-3,TRBD2,NA,14
TGTGCCTATAAACCGCAGGGGGCATTATGGAACACTGAAGCTTTCTTT,CAYKPQGALWNTEAFF,TRBV28,TRBJ1-1,TRBD1,NA,16
TGTGCCAGCAGCCAATCTTCGGAACAGGGGGCCAATGAGCAGTTCTTC,CASSQSSEQGANEQFF,TRBV16,TRBJ2-1,TRBD1,NA,16
TGTGCCAGCAGCTTAGCAGGGTCCGAAGAGACCCAGTACTTC,CASSLAGSEETQYF,TRBV11-3,TRBJ2-5,NA,NA,14
TGTGCCAGCAGCTTAAGTCAGGGGTATGGCTACACCTTC,CASSLSQGYGYTF,TRBV7-8,TRBJ1-2,NA,NA,13
TGTGCCATCAGTGAGAGGAGGAATGAAAAACTGTTTTTT,CAISERRNEKLFF,TRBV10-3,TRBJ1-4,NA,NA,13
TGTGCCAGCAGCTCCTGGACAGGGGAAGATACGCAGTATTTT,CASSSWTGEDTQYF,TRBV9,TRBJ2-3,TRBD1,once,14
TGTGCCAGCAGACCTACAGGCGGGACCCAGTACTTC,CASRPTGGTQYF,TRBV14,TRBJ2-5,NA,NA,12
TGCGCCAGCACTTCCTATACTAGCGGGAGGGGCGAGCAGTACTTC,CASTSYTSGRGEQYF,TRBV5-1,TRBJ2-7,TRBD2,NA,15
TGTGCCAGCAGCCAACCAGGGGGGAGCTCCTACGAGCAGTACTTC,CASSQPGGSSYEQYF,TRBV7-9,TRBJ2-7,NA,few,15
TGTGCCAGCAGTGTAAGGGACATTAACTATGGCTACACCTTC,CASSVRDINYGYTF,TRBV2,TRBJ1-2,NA,once,14
TGTGCCAGCAGCTCGGGACAGTACGAGCAGTACTTC,CASSSGQYEQYF,TRBV5-4,TRBJ2-7,TRBD1,NA,12
TGTGCCAGCAGCCAAGTTACAGGCTCTGGGGCCAACGTCCTGACTTTC,CASSQVTGSGANVLTF,TRBV3-1/TRBV3-2,TRBJ2-6,NA,NA,16
TGTGCCAGCAGAGGACAGGGGGCGAACACCGGGGAGCTGTTTTTT,CASRGQGANTGELFF,TRBV3-1/TRBV3-2,TRBJ2-2,TRBD1,NA,15
TGTGCCAGCAGCCTCTATCAAGCGCGCGGACAGATATCCTATGGCTACACCTTC,CASSLYQARGQISYGYTF,TRBV27,TRBJ1-2,NA,NA,18
TGTGCCATCAGGGCAGGACAGCTGAACACTGAAGCTTTCTTT,CAIRAGQLNTEAFF,TRBV10-3,TRBJ1-1,NA,NA,14
TGTGCCAGCAGCTTAGATTTGGCCAATGGCTACACCTTC,CASSLDLANGYTF,TRBV11-2,TRBJ1-2,NA,NA,13
TGTGCCAGCAGGGGACAGGTTGGTTCACCCCTCCACTTT,CASRGQVGSPLHF,TRBV6-5,TRBJ1-6,TRBD1,NA,13
TGTGCCAGCAGTTTGGAGACGCCCAAAAACATTCAGTACTTC,CASSLETPKNIQYF,TRBV28,TRBJ2-4,NA,NA,14
TGTGCCAGCAGTGCCTCGGACACCGGGGAGCTGTTTTTT,CASSASDTGELFF,TRBV28,TRBJ2-2,NA,NA,13